Listed below are T cell receptor beta chains from one sample, sequenced in a study of blood T cell repertoires in COVID-19. Libraries were prepared by immunoSEQ multiplex PCR; TCRdb keeps only in-frame clonotypes and omits some of them. Among more than 200,000 clones listed, around 86% were seen once. Sequencing used PBMCs or T cells enriched from blood (not recorded which). The receptors come from a man in his thirties or forties in a cohort exposed to, infected with or recovered from COVID-19 (not recorded which). The CDR3 runs from the conserved cysteine through the conserved F or W. A D gene is named only where the DNA matches it firmly. Only part of the rows carry a size: once, few, many, or a class if the clone is expanded.

clone size,J gene,D gene,V gene,CDR3 DNA,CDR3 protein
NA,TRBJ1-5,NA,TRBV9,TGTGCCAGCAGCGTAGGAGCCAGGGACAATCAGCCCCAGCATTTT,CASSVGARDNQPQHF
NA,TRBJ1-1,NA,TRBV7-8,TGTGCCAGCAGCGCGGGGGGGAGCACTGAAGCTTTCTTT,CASSAGGSTEAFF
NA,TRBJ2-7,TRBD1,TRBV19,TGTGCCAGAAAGACAGGGATGCGGTACTTC,CARKTGMRYF
NA,TRBJ2-4,NA,TRBV6-5,TGTGCCAGCAGTTATTTTCAGGGAACAAGGGACATTCAGTACTTC,CASSYFQGTRDIQYF
NA,TRBJ2-3,NA,TRBV6-4,TGTGCCAGCAGTGACTCCTCGAACGGAGAGTCAGATACGCAGTATTTT,CASSDSSNGESDTQYF
NA,TRBJ2-5,TRBD2,TRBV28,TGTGCCAGCAGTTTCACGGGGGGTCTAGGTGAGACCCAGTACTTC,CASSFTGGLGETQYF
NA,TRBJ1-2,NA,TRBV3-1/TRBV3-2,TGTGCCAGCAGCACAAACGAGGGTTACGACTATGGCTACACCTTC,CASSTNEGYDYGYTF
NA,TRBJ1-2,NA,TRBV9,TGTGCCAGCAGCGCAGGGGTTGTGGGTGGCTACACCTTC,CASSAGVVGGYTF
NA,TRBJ2-1,TRBD2,TRBV15,TGTGCCACCAGCAGAGAATGGTCTGCGGGAGCTCTTGAGCAGTTCTTC,CATSREWSAGALEQFF
NA,TRBJ1-3,TRBD1,TRBV28,TGTGCCAGCAGTTTACAGGGGGCGCGTGGAAACACCATATATTTT,CASSLQGARGNTIYF
NA,TRBJ1-1,NA,TRBV5-4,TGTGCCAGCAGCCCCGGAGGTGTAGCTTTCTTT,CASSPGGVAFF
NA,TRBJ1-6,TRBD1,TRBV6-1,TGTGCCAGCAGGGACAGGGGAAATAATTCACCCCTCCACTTT,CASRDRGNNSPLHF
NA,TRBJ2-1,NA,TRBV29-1,TGCAGCGTTGGGGGCAGCAGCTTACTCTTC,CSVGGSSLLF
NA,TRBJ2-1,NA,TRBV28,TGTGCCAGCAGTCCCGCGTCGGGGAGGGGGGGCAATGAGCAGTTCTTC,CASSPASGRGGNEQFF
NA,TRBJ1-2,NA,TRBV29-1,TGCAGCGTTGTATGGGACACCTATGGCTACACCTTC,CSVVWDTYGYTF
NA,TRBJ2-2,TRBD2,TRBV5-5,TGTGCCAGCACCAGTGGGGGACTAGTGACCGGGGAGCTGTTTTTT,CASTSGGLVTGELFF
once,TRBJ2-3,TRBD2,TRBV9,TGTGCCAGCACCGGACTAGCGGGCACAGATACGCAGTATTTT,CASTGLAGTDTQYF
few,TRBJ2-5,NA,TRBV5-5,TGTGCCAGCAGCTTTGAGTGGGGCCGAGAGACCCAGTACTTC,CASSFEWGRETQYF
NA,TRBJ1-1,NA,TRBV5-4,TGTGCCAGCAGCTTGGATGGACACATGAACACTGAAGCTTTCTTT,CASSLDGHMNTEAFF
NA,TRBJ1-5,NA,TRBV5-1,TGCGCCAGCAGCTTAGGTGGGGGGGATCAGCCCCAGCATTTT,CASSLGGGDQPQHF
few,TRBJ1-1,NA,TRBV3-1/TRBV3-2,TGTGCCAGCAGCCAGGGACTACTGGCCTCTAAAGCTTTCTTT,CASSQGLLASKAFF
once,TRBJ2-1,NA,TRBV28,TGTGCCAGCAGCCGTGCTAACAGGGCCCATGAGCAGTTCTTC,CASSRANRAHEQFF
NA,TRBJ1-2,NA,TRBV28,TGTGCCAGCAGCCGTGAATCGACAGTCTATGGCTACACCTTC,CASSRESTVYGYTF
NA,TRBJ1-1,TRBD1,TRBV7-3,TGTGCCAGCAGCTCCCAGCCGGGACAGACTGAAGCTTTCTTT,CASSSQPGQTEAFF
NA,TRBJ2-3,TRBD2,TRBV7-6,TGTGCCAGCAGCCTTGGGACTAGCGGGAGCTTTCCAGATACGCAGTATTTT,CASSLGTSGSFPDTQYF
NA,TRBJ1-6,NA,TRBV5-1,TGCGCCAGCAGCTTGGGGCAACGTGCCTATAATTCACCCCTCCACTTT,CASSLGQRAYNSPLHF
NA,TRBJ1-1,TRBD1,TRBV25-1,TGTGCCAGCAGCCCCAGGACAGGGCTGAACACTGAAGCTTTCTTT,CASSPRTGLNTEAFF
NA,TRBJ2-5,TRBD1,TRBV25-1,TGTGCCAGCAGTGGCGACAGGGGGCGGGAAGAGACCCAGTACTTC,CASSGDRGREETQYF
NA,TRBJ1-5,NA,TRBV27,TGTGCCAGCAGTCCCAAGACAGGTCCGGCCCAGCATTTT,CASSPKTGPAQHF
NA,TRBJ1-6,TRBD1,TRBV9,TGTGCCAGCAGCGTAGAAGGGACAGGGAGTAATTCACCCCTCCACTTT,CASSVEGTGSNSPLHF
NA,TRBJ1-3,NA,TRBV28,TGTGCCAGCAGTTTCGGCGGGAGCTCTGGAAACACCATATATTTT,CASSFGGSSGNTIYF
NA,TRBJ2-7,NA,TRBV4-1,TGCGCCAGCAGCCAAGAGGGGGCCAGGGGATCCTACGAGCAGTACTTC,CASSQEGARGSYEQYF
once,TRBJ1-5,TRBD1,TRBV28,TGTGCCAGCGATGGCTCACAGGGGAGTAATCAGCCCCAGCATTTT,CASDGSQGSNQPQHF
NA,TRBJ2-1,NA,TRBV27,TGTGCCAGCAGTGCGGTGGGGAGATCCTACAATGAGCAGTTCTTC,CASSAVGRSYNEQFF